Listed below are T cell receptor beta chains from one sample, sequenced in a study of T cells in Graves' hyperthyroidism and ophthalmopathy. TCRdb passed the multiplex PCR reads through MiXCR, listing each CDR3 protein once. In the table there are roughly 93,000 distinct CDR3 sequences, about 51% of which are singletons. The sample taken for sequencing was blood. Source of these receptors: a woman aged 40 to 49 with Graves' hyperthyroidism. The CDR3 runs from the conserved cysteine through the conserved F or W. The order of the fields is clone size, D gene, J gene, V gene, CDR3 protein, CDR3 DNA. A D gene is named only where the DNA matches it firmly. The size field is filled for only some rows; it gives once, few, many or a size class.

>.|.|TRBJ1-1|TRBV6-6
CASSRERAPNTEAFF
TGTGCCAGCAGCCGAGAAAGGGCGCCAAACACTGAAGCTTTCTTT
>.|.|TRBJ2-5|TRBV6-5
CASSLRSKETQYF
TGTGCCAGCAGCCTAAGGTCCAAGGAGACCCAGTACTTC
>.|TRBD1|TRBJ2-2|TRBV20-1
CSAAGTGGTGELFF
TGCAGTGCTGCCGGGACAGGGGGCACCGGGGAGCTGTTTTTT
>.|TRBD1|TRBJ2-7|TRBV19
CASSIPAGGNEQYF
TGTGCCAGTAGTATTCCCGCAGGGGGCAACGAGCAATACTTC
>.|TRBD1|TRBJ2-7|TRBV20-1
CSALDRVNSYEQYF
TGCAGTGCTTTGGACAGGGTCAACTCCTACGAGCAGTACTTC
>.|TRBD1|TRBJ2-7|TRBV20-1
CSPGQGAYEQYF
TGCAGTCCAGGACAGGGGGCCTACGAGCAGTACTTC
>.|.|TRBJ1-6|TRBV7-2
CASSLGGYNSPLHF
TGTGCCAGCAGCTTAGGAGGGTATAATTCACCCCTCCACTTT
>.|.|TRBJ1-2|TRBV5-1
CAGSLRAAANYGYTF
TGCGCCGGCAGCTTGAGGGCAGCAGCTAACTATGGCTACACCTTC
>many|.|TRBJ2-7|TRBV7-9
CASSPTVTLGEQYF
TGTGCCAGCAGCCCTACCGTTACCCTAGGAGAGCAGTACTTC
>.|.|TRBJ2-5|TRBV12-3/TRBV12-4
CASRRAETQYF
TGTGCCAGCAGGCGTGCGGAGACCCAGTACTTC
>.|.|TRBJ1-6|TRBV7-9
CASSRHGGDGPSGSPLHF
TGCGCCAGCAGCCGCCATGGGGGGGACGGACCTTCGGGGTCACCCCTCCACTTT
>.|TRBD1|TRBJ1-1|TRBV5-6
CASIKGRGPNTEAFF
TGTGCCAGCATTAAAGGCAGGGGGCCGAACACTGAAGCTTTCTTT
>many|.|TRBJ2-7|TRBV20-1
CSARDSAISYEQYF
TGCAGTGCTAGAGATTCGGCTATCTCCTACGAGCAGTACTTC
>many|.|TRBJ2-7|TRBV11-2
CASSWGYEQYF
TGTGCCAGCAGCTGGGGCTACGAGCAGTACTTC
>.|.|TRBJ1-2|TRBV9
CASRSEGGTNYGYTF
TGTGCCAGCAGAAGTGAAGGGGGGACCAACTATGGCTACACCTTC
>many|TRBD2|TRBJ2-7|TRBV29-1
CSVNSGGGPYEQYF
TGCAGCGTAAATAGCGGCGGGGGGCCCTACGAGCAGTACTTC